This TCR beta chain was identified in a study of T-cell memory formation after mild COVID-19 (dated by TCRdb to the early 2020s). Describing the broader study: TCR sequence clusters from the two donors were largely donor specific. T-cell clones expanding and contracting after mild COVID-19 in a couple of donors were tracked by longitudinal TCRalpha and TCRbeta repertoire sequencing. The cohort comprised two young, previously healthy adult volunteers, one female and one male. Beyond this particular receptor, the publication reports: Clones that contracted from day 15 to 85 showed balanced CD4/CD8 phenotypes, whereas a second wave of clones that expanded from day 15 to 37 leaned towards CD4+. The study covered only a couple of mild cases, and larger cohorts including severe cases with pre-infection samples were considered necessary. Whether the second-wave clones peaking on day 37 were SARS-CoV-2 specific was not confirmed. Some responding clones were detected in pre-infection memory, which suggested that pre-existing cross-reactive memory T cells had joined the SARS-CoV-2 response. Contracting CD4+ clones were found mainly in CM and EM memory subsets, while CD8+ clones were enriched in EMRA.

The instrument given in TCRdb is Illumina NovaSeq 6000. TCRalpha and TCRbeta cDNA libraries were constructed by 5'RACE with constant-segment primers, with sample barcodes and unique molecular identifiers being introduced. Trizol reagent was used to extract RNA from every sample. The libraries were amplified in two PCR steps, and the second step added a second sample barcode and Illumina TruSeq adapters. Sequencing of libraries was performed on an Illumina NovaSeq with 2 x 150 bp paired-end reads. The authors' analysis ran thus. With migec v1.2.7, reads were demultiplexed and then collapsed into UMI-guided consensus sequences. Using mixcr v2.1.11, UMI consensuses were aligned to TRA and TRB V and J templates and then assembled into clonotypes. Clonotypes were classified as expanded or contracted when called significant by both edgeR and NoisET, with noise models trained on biological replicates. For edgeR calls, the thresholds were a false discovery rate-adjusted p below 0.01 and a log2 fold-change of 1. As an exploratory analysis of dynamics, PCA with hierarchical clustering was applied to max-normalized trajectories of the 1000 most abundant clonotypes. Separately sequenced CD4+ and CD8+ repertoires were used to assign a CD4 or CD8 phenotype to each responding clone. The public sequencing data were trimmed at Q25 with fastp and processed into clonotypes with MiXCR by TCRdb, which kept only in-frame beta chains. CDR3 protein duplicates are merged, each entry listing the most common genes and DNA. The V and J calls here are based on TCRdb, not the publication. This sample gives around 180,000 distinct CDR3 sequences in total; around 16% of them show up just once. In total, the top ten clones hold around 2% of the sample.

Ficoll-Paque density gradient centrifugation was used to isolate PBMCs. With regard to this clonotype: Which antigen it targets is not known. There are no base qualities to consult, and no much larger clone falls within one base.

Deletion took 1 base off V and 6 bases off J, with a span of 14 bases between the germline ends. Taken from the germline V gene, the CDR1 and CDR2 loops are SGDLS and YYNGEE. The CDR3 has 14 amino acids, counting the end cysteine and phenylalanine. The read is trimmed to its CDR3 DNA, 42 bases read in frame from base 1. The receptor's source is an adult woman who had mild COVID-19 (a few samples of this study predate the infection). The sample titles of this study are shuffled in the database, so cell type and time point are left out; the donor was told from shared clones. The rearrangement joined TRBV9 to TRBJ2-7; 5 matching bases give a weak D call of TRBD2. Sample: PBMCs or a T cell subset sorted from them (not recorded which). The CDR3 in this case is CASSVRGSDSEQYF. The nucleotide sequence is given as TGTGCCAGCAGCGTACGGGGTAGCGATTCCGAGCAGTACTTC.